This TCR beta chain was captured in a study of cytomegalovirus exposure and HLA in healthy donors. Points from the study as a whole: Using a false discovery rate of 0.05, a later analysis showed that 15,000 to 20,000 TCR beta sequences were associated with HLA alleles. As a later analysis showed, several of the most significant clusters appeared to be linked to common viral pathogens.

Healthy individuals who donated bone marrow served as the donors. Donors sampled were nominally healthy, though unrecorded immune exposures were likely. A multiplex PCR was run with 60 Vbeta primers and 13 Jbeta primers. Measured with immunoSEQ multiplex PCR; TCRdb has only the in-frame clones, and not every one. Of approximately 280,000 clones listed, 80% to 90% are singletons. Germline V gives CDR1 SGHTS, CDR2 YDEGEE. CDR3 length: 14 amino acids. V was cut by 0 bases and J by 0 bases, with 6 bases left in between. Only a few counts were recorded for this clone. Its cognate antigen is unknown. This chain uses TRBV5-8 with TRBJ1-1; D call uncertain. The clonotype originates from a middle-aged man in good health and CMV-seropositive. Sequences were obtained from PBMCs. CDR3 nucleotides: TGTGCCAGCAGCTTGGTGGCGGTGAACACTGAAGCTTTCTTT. This codes for CASSLVAVNTEAFF.